A single sample gave rise to the 17 T cell receptor beta chains below, sequenced in a study of blood T cell repertoires in COVID-19. Clones were sequenced by immunoSEQ multiplex PCR, and TCRdb holds only the in-frame ones, with some missing. The data hold about 290,000 clones, with about 89% observed a single time. The sample consisted of peripheral blood. These receptors were taken from a woman between 40 and 50 years old who had recovered from COVID-19.

The chain uses TRBV29-1 and TRBJ2-7; 7 bases are shared with TRBD1. Germline lookup yields CDR1 SQVTM and CDR2 ANQGSEA. The CDR3 length is 12 residues. The V gene end was trimmed by 7 bases and the J gene end by 3 bases; junction bases not matched to a gene: 6. This CDR3 is CSAWGQLYEQYF. The DNA for the CDR3 is TGCAGCGCCTGGGGACAGCTCTACGAGCAGTACTTC.

The chain uses TRBV7-2 and TRBJ2-1; D might be TRBD1 (6 bases). The CDR3 loop spans 17 amino acids. Trimming shortened V by 4 bases and J by 6 bases, and 22 bases separated the two germline ends. From germline, CDR1 is SGHTA and CDR2 FQGNSA. The chain's CDR3 is CASSYLGGPGQGNEQFF. The DNA of the CDR3 is TGTGCCAGCAGCTACTTAGGGGGACCAGGGCAGGGCAATGAGCAGTTCTTC.

This chain joins TRBV19 and TRBJ2-7; 9 bases are a match to TRBD2. V dropped 7 bases and J dropped 0; count of bases not matched to a gene: 7. Germline values: CDR1 LNHDA, CDR2 SQIVND (reference sequence). This CDR3 has 15 amino acids. In nucleotides, the CDR3 is TGTGCCAGTACCCAAGCGGGAGGTACCTCCTACGAGCAGTACTTC. Amino acids: CASTQAGGTSYEQYF.

The chain links TRBV7-8 to TRBJ2-5; D is undetermined. The germline V and J ends were trimmed by 1 base and 3 bases, with 9 bases remaining between them. The V gene's germline CDR1 is SGHVS and CDR2 FQNEAQ. The CDR3 length is 14 residues. The DNA of the CDR3 is TGTGCCAGCAGCTTAGTTGAGGTGGAAGAGACCCAGTACTTC. This translates into CASSLVEVEETQYF.

The rearrangement links TRBV6-5 to TRBJ1-3, with a possible D match to TRBD1 (5 bases). Trimming left V 5 bases short and J 11 bases short, with 16 bases between. The CDR3 contains 13 residues. Germline-derived CDR1 and CDR2 are MNHEY and SVGAGI. The CDR3 DNA reads TGTGCCAGCAGTAGTCCGGGACTCCTCGCCATATATTTT. This gives the protein CASSSPGLLAIYF.

The chain is built from TRBV6-5 and TRBJ2-5, with D maybe TRBD1 (6 bases). V was cut by 5 bases and J by 1 base, with 11 bases left in between. Per germline, CDR1 MNHEY and CDR2 SVGAGI. The CDR3 runs 14 residues. The CDR3 loop reads CASSPGQPQETQYF. The CDR3 DNA sequence: TGTGCCAGCAGTCCAGGACAGCCCCAAGAGACCCAGTACTTC.

This clone was detected once. The gene calls are TRBV24-1 and TRBJ2-1; 11 bases line up with TRBD2. With V trimmed by 2 bases and J by 4 bases, 12 bases remained unmatched. The CDR3 consists of 19 residues. Germline V CDR1 and CDR2: KGHDR, SFDVKD. The CDR3 region is CATSDSHTSGGRQYNEQFF. As DNA, the CDR3 is TGTGCCACCAGTGATTCTCACACTAGCGGGGGAAGACAGTACAATGAGCAGTTCTTC.

The J gene is TRBJ1-4, the V gene TRBV19, with a possible D match to TRBD1 (5 bases). The CDR3 has 13 residues. Germline V gives CDR1 LNHDA, CDR2 SQIVND (reference sequence). With 4 bases removed from V and 8 bases from J, the gap between germline ends came to 11 bases. This chain's CDR3 is CASSTQGGEKLFF. The CDR3 bases are TGTGCCAGTAGTACCCAGGGTGGGGAAAAACTGTTTTTT.

V and J are TRBV18 and TRBJ2-3; maybe TRBD1 (6 bases). V was cut by 3 bases and J by 0 bases, with 10 bases left in between. In germline, CDR1 is KGHSH, CDR2 LQKENI. This CDR3 region has 15 residues. The CDR3 DNA reads TGTGCCAGCTCACCCCAGGGGTCTAGCACAGATACGCAGTATTTT. As protein: CASSPQGSSTDTQYF.

The chain recombines TRBV14 with TRBJ2-1; 7 positions match TRBD2. Germline V gene sequence: CDR1 SGHDN, CDR2 FVKESK. The CDR3 contains 16 residues. V gave up 0 bases and J gave up 6 bases; unmatched junction bases: 8. The chain's CDR3 is CASSQETSWRPNEQFF. CDR3 DNA sequence: TGTGCCAGCAGCCAAGAGACTAGCTGGAGACCCAATGAGCAGTTCTTC.

In DNA, the CDR3 is TGTGCCAGCTCCCTGGGACAGGGGGCCAACGAGCAGTACTTC. Translated: CASSLGQGANEQYF. V and J are TRBV18 and TRBJ2-7; 12 nucleotides match TRBD1. The CDR3 consists of 14 residues. Germline V lookup: CDR1 KGHSH, CDR2 LQKENI. V was pared by 6 bases and J by 5 bases, with 5 bases of the junction left unmatched.

This rearrangement joins TRBV13 to TRBJ1-1, with D possibly being TRBD1 (5 bases). With 1 base removed from V and 8 bases from J, the gap between germline ends came to 14 bases. This CDR3 has 14 residues. Germline V gene sequence: CDR1 PRHDT, CDR2 FYEKMQ (reference sequence). Here the CDR3 reads CASSLATIGGEAFF. The DNA of the CDR3 is TGTGCCAGCAGCTTAGCCACGATCGGGGGAGAAGCTTTCTTT.

This clone was recorded once. The rearrangement links TRBV28 to TRBJ2-5; D perhaps matches TRBD1 (6 bases). Germline V gene lookup returns CDR1 MDHEN and CDR2 SYDVKM. The CDR3 consists of 13 residues. Trimming removed 8 bases at V and 5 bases at J, with 15 bases between. The CDR3 sequence: CASSDSRGETQYF. As DNA, the CDR3 is TGTGCCAGCTCGGACAGCCGAGGGGAGACCCAGTACTTC.

The chain carries TRBV28 and TRBJ1-2; D is undetermined. From germline, CDR1 is MDHEN and CDR2 SYDVKM. V lost 10 bases and J 0 bases, leaving 12 bases between the germline ends. CDR3 length: 13 residues. CDR3 bases: TGTGCCACCTCCTACCCGGCTAACTATGGCTACACCTTC. As protein: CATSYPANYGYTF.

The rearrangement links TRBV19 to TRBJ2-4, with 12 bases lining up with TRBD1. J lost 2 bases, V lost 4 bases, and 6 bases had no gene match. Germline CDR1 is LNHDA and CDR2 is SQIVND (reference sequence). The CDR3 spans 17 residues. In DNA, the CDR3 is TGTGCCAGTAGTAGGATGGGACAGGGGGCTACCAAAAACATTCAGTACTTC. Protein: CASSRMGQGATKNIQYF.

The chain links TRBV9 to TRBJ2-3; the D gene is possibly TRBD2 (5 bases). The CDR3 has 15 amino acids. Trimming took off 4 bases at V and 6 bases at J, with 18 bases between the two ends. The germline V gene has CDR1 SGDLS and CDR2 YYNGEE. DNA for the CDR3: TGTGCCAGCAGCCCGAGAGGGAGTTTCGGGGATACGCAGTATTTT. The encoded protein is CASSPRGSFGDTQYF.

The chain combines TRBV5-1 with TRBJ2-1; 14 bases line up with TRBD2. Germline V CDR1 and CDR2: SGHRS, YFSETQ. Trimming removed 0 bases from V and 9 bases from J; junction bases left unmatched: 5. The CDR3 sequence is 16 residues long. The CDR3 loop is CASSLGGLAGAGEQFF. Here the CDR3 DNA reads TGCGCCAGCAGCTTGGGGGGACTAGCGGGAGCGGGTGAGCAGTTCTTC.